The T cell receptor (beta chain) under discussion was sequenced for a study of shared clonotypes between healthy human individuals. Points from the study as a whole: Clonotypes shared by all four sorted-subset donors had higher generation probabilities than non-shared clonotypes.

With 2 bases removed from V and 4 bases from J, the gap between germline ends came to 8 bases. Germline V CDR1 and CDR2: GTSNPN, SVGIG (reference sequence). The CDR3 runs to 12 residues. Each PCR replicate from the sorted subsets contained about 180 ng DNA, which is roughly 33,000 T cell genomes. This table comes from immunoSEQ multiplex PCR, and its TCRdb copy is limited to in-frame clones, with some not included. Here the sample spans 2.3 million or so clones, approximately 95% being singletons. HIV-negative, healthy adults without recent acute infections or vaccinations were the donors. This clone was observed a handful of times. What it recognizes is unknown.

This clonotype was sampled from a young man in good health. Some clones in this sample may be carry-over from other donors' samples. The V and J genes are TRBV30 and TRBJ1-2; maybe TRBD1 (6 bases). Sequencing was done on a sample of naive CD4+ T cells from PBMCs. Sample subset: CD45RA+ positively selected. The CDR3 nucleotides are TGTGCCTGGAGTCGGGACACCTATGGCTACACCTTC. It is translated as CAWSRDTYGYTF. Variable domain in full (rest from reference TRBV30 and TRBJ1-2): SQTIHQWPATLVQPVGSPLSLECTVEGTSNPNLYWYRQAAGRGLQLLFYSVGIGQISSEVPQNLSASRPQDRQFILSSKKLLLSDSGFYLCAWSRDTYGYTFGSGTRLTVV.